These T cell receptor beta chains were read from a single sample in a study of human T cells and chemical hapten exposure. One entry per CDR3 protein, called by TCRdb with MiXCR from the RACE reads. The table has over 65,000 distinct CDR3 sequences, about 11% seen once. The sequenced sample was whole blood, obtained in connection with sensitization to the hapten diphenylcyclopropenone (DPC). All receptors derive from a woman aged 50 to 65 with alopecia areata. Some clones in this sample may be carry-over from other donors' samples. CDR3s include the opening cysteine and the closing phenylalanine or tryptophan. The D gene is left open where the match is weak.

CDR3,D,V,J
CASSVSVNTEAFF,-,TRBV11-1,TRBJ1-1
CSVDGPESYEQYF,-,TRBV29-1,TRBJ2-7
CASSPPLRGIEETQYF,-,TRBV18,TRBJ2-5
CSASRVAGGNEQYF,TRBD2,TRBV20-1,TRBJ2-7
CAWTDILSGGYNEQFF,TRBD2,TRBV30,TRBJ2-1
CASSGALTGTNEKLFF,TRBD1,TRBV7-2,TRBJ1-4
CASSGTSGVLYEQYF,TRBD2,TRBV12-3/TRBV12-4,TRBJ2-7
CASSLSWRVADTQYF,-,TRBV27,TRBJ2-3
CSASLQGASSYNEQFF,TRBD1,TRBV20-1,TRBJ2-1
CASSELISYNEQFF,-,TRBV2,TRBJ2-1
CSVSGGVNEKLFF,TRBD1,TRBV29-1,TRBJ1-4
CASSWLFGPLHF,-,TRBV25-1,TRBJ1-6
CASSPPTGMNTEAFF,TRBD1,TRBV18,TRBJ1-1
CASSYGPRGGAADTQYF,-,TRBV6-2/TRBV6-3,TRBJ2-3
CASSLGQRNTEAFF,TRBD1,TRBV7-6,TRBJ1-1
CASSQVSGRGNEQFF,TRBD2,TRBV4-1,TRBJ2-1
CASSQEEGWGSTPYEQYF,-,TRBV4-2,TRBJ2-7
CASSLSPAGTTGELFF,-,TRBV7-9,TRBJ2-2
CASRSGIWGNTIYF,-,TRBV28,TRBJ1-3
CASSQDLGLAFSPLHF,-,TRBV4-3,TRBJ1-6
CASSLVGDTSFYGYTF,-,TRBV7-2,TRBJ1-2
CASSRTGPAEAFF,TRBD1,TRBV25-1,TRBJ1-1
CASSLFPPGQGINGANVLTF,TRBD1,TRBV7-9,TRBJ2-6
CASSPPGGGYTF,-,TRBV18,TRBJ1-2
CSARKAGGVDGYTF,TRBD1,TRBV20-1,TRBJ1-2
CASSPLGLSYDYTF,-,TRBV12-3/TRBV12-4,TRBJ1-2
CASQTGGSNQPQHF,-,TRBV6-6,TRBJ1-5
CAWRRQNNQPQHF,-,TRBV30,TRBJ1-5
CASSFPPTYEQYF,-,TRBV12-3/TRBV12-4,TRBJ2-7
CATSDGAETQYF,-,TRBV24-1,TRBJ2-5
CASSPWRGGYTF,-,TRBV6-2/TRBV6-3,TRBJ1-2
CASSRQGIYEQYF,-,TRBV10-2,TRBJ2-7
CASSKVEGEAGANVLTF,-,TRBV21-1,TRBJ2-6
CASMSGTSGNWASSTDTQYF,TRBD2,TRBV2,TRBJ2-3
CASKGGSYEQYF,-,TRBV19,TRBJ2-7
CASSPDTGAGQYF,TRBD1,TRBV27,TRBJ2-7
CSASKENSGGYTF,-,TRBV20-1,TRBJ1-2
CASSLTTYGYTF,-,TRBV7-2,TRBJ1-2
CSVDRGLAADTQYF,TRBD2,TRBV29-1,TRBJ2-3
CASESPPGQGLGSPLHF,TRBD1,TRBV5-5,TRBJ1-6
CASSPWVRDAETQYF,-,TRBV7-9,TRBJ2-5
CASSRTGDGYGYTF,TRBD1,TRBV5-1,TRBJ1-2
CASSSEDRRRPQHF,-,TRBV6-6,TRBJ1-5
CASSSALGDRTGYTF,-,TRBV7-9,TRBJ1-2
CASSQGGPDSYNEQFF,-,TRBV4-2,TRBJ2-1
CASSLLLRNTEAFF,-,TRBV12-3/TRBV12-4,TRBJ1-1
CASRQNRAGGTDTQYF,TRBD2,TRBV12-3/TRBV12-4,TRBJ2-3
CSVRDTYGYTF,-,TRBV29-1,TRBJ1-2
CASSSETGISTDTQYF,TRBD1,TRBV7-2,TRBJ2-3
CASSRAGTQQGNEQFF,-,TRBV4-3,TRBJ2-1
CASSLVPVRSSYEQYF,-,TRBV7-2,TRBJ2-7
CASSVGGASYNEQFF,-,TRBV7-9,TRBJ2-1
CASSPPYTGELFF,-,TRBV18,TRBJ2-2